The 18 T cell receptor beta chains below were found in one sample sequenced in a study of OX40 agonist ivuxolimab in advanced cancers. Sequencing was performed with immunoSEQ multiplex PCR; in TCRdb, only in-frame clones are kept and a portion is missing. This sample yields 92,000 or so clones, of which 90% are seen a single time; less than 8% belongs to the top ten. Source: CD4+ or CD8+ T cells sorted from blood, taken in a trial of the OX40 agonist ivuxolimab. These receptor sequences come from an adult with an advanced solid tumor such as melanoma, head and neck, liver or kidney cancer.

This rearrangement joins TRBV4-1 to TRBJ1-5; D is unresolved. Germline CDR1 reads MGHRA; CDR2 reads YSYEKL. This CDR3 spans 16 amino acids. V was clipped by 1 base and J by 0 bases, with 10 bases between them. This CDR3 is CASSQVSVDSNQPQHF. Written as DNA, the CDR3 is TGCGCCAGCAGCCAAGTGTCCGTCGATAGCAATCAGCCCCAGCATTTT.

J is TRBJ1-3 and V is TRBV19, with 11 bases that match TRBD1. Germline CDR1 LNHDA, CDR2 SQIVND (reference sequence). The CDR3 contains 19 residues. The trim removed 3 bases at V and 4 bases at J, leaving 14 bases unmatched. In DNA, the CDR3 is TGTGCCAGTAGTATTTTTCTTGGACAGGGGGCGCGTTCGGGAAACACCATATATTTT. Its protein is CASSIFLGQGARSGNTIYF.

V gene TRBV9 combines with J gene TRBJ1-4, with D possibly being TRBD1 (5 bases). The CDR3 consists of 13 residues. Germline CDR1 is SGDLS and CDR2 is YYNGEE. V shed 4 bases and J shed 7 bases, with 11 bases lying between them. DNA of the CDR3: TGTGCCAGCAGCCCCGACAGCGGTGAAAAACTGTTTTTT. Encoded protein: CASSPDSGEKLFF.

The rearrangement links TRBV7-9 to TRBJ1-2; a possible D gene is TRBD1 (5 bases). V was shortened by 0 bases and J by 14 bases, with 13 bases between the two germline ends. The CDR3 has 12 residues. The germline CDR1 and CDR2 sequences are SEHNR and FQNEAQ (reference sequence). The CDR3 is CASSLAGTPGTF. CDR3 nucleotides: TGTGCCAGCAGCTTAGCTGGGACTCCGGGAACCTTC. The full variable domain, with the rest looked up from reference TRBV7-9 and TRBJ1-2, is DTGVSQNPRHKITKRGQNVTFRCDPISEHNRLYWYRQTLGQGPEFLTYFQNEAQLEKSRLLSDRFSAERPKGSFSTLEIQRTEQGDSAMYLCASSLAGTPGTFGSGTRLTVV.

This clone has just a few counts. The CDR3 is CASSRDGPYEQYF. CDR3 nucleotides: TGTGCCAGCAGCCGGGACGGCCCCTACGAGCAGTACTTC. This rearrangement joins TRBV11-1 to TRBJ2-7; D tentatively reads TRBD1 or TRBD2 (5 bases each). V lost 5 bases to trimming and J lost 2 bases, with 10 bases between them. The CDR3 is 13 residues long. Germline assignment: CDR1 SGHAT and CDR2 FQDESV (reference sequence).

With respect to this clone: Different DNA sequences within this sample yield the same CDR3. The chain carries TRBV19 and TRBJ1-1; D ambiguous. The V gene's germline CDR1 is LNHDA and CDR2 SQIVND (reference sequence). The V gene lost 3 bases and the J gene lost 2 bases, with 4 bases spanning the gap. This CDR3 has 12 residues. The CDR3: CASSIGNTEAFF. CDR3 nucleotides: TGTGCCAGTAGTATCGGAAACACTGAAGCTTTCTTT.

This clone showed up just once. The chain joins TRBV7-6 to TRBJ1-4; D remains unclear. Germline V gives CDR1 SGHVS, CDR2 FNYEAQ. There are 14 residues in the CDR3. Trimming took off 5 bases at V and 4 bases at J, with 11 bases between the two ends. In nucleotides, the CDR3 is TGTGCCAGCAGCCCCTCAATCTATAATGAAAAACTGTTTTTT. The encoded protein is CASSPSIYNEKLFF.

The rearrangement joins TRBV27 to TRBJ1-1; no clear D. The length of the CDR3 is 14 residues. Trimming removed 1 base at V and 3 bases at J, with 9 bases between. Germline V gene data show CDR1 as MNHEY and CDR2 as SMNVEV (reference sequence). The DNA of the CDR3 is TGTGCCAGCAGTTTATACAGCGGCGACACTGAAGCTTTCTTT. Translating it yields CASSLYSGDTEAFF.

As concerns this clone: This specimen includes other DNA sequences encoding the same CDR3. The rearrangement uses TRBV11-2 and TRBJ1-2; no reliable D call. CDR1 SGHAT and CDR2 FQNNGV come from the germline V gene. This CDR3 comprises 13 residues. The V and J ends lost 0 bases and 0 bases respectively, with 2 bases between them. CDR3 nucleotide sequence: TGTGCCAGCAGCTTAGATCCTAACTATGGCTACACCTTC. This codes for CASSLDPNYGYTF.

This clone came up once. Other DNA sequences from this sample encode an identical CDR3 as well. V is TRBV6-1 and J is TRBJ1-5; the D is unclear. Germline CDR1 MNHNS, CDR2 SASEGT. The CDR3 runs to 15 residues. The V end lost 0 bases, the J end lost 2 bases, and 8 bases lay between the germline ends. CDR3 sequence (DNA): TGTGCCAGCAGTGAAGCTTTGTTGGGCAATCAGCCCCAGCATTTT. Its protein is CASSEALLGNQPQHF.

The gene calls are TRBV5-5 and TRBJ1-1, with D hard to call. CDR1 is SGHKS, CDR2 YYEKEE, per germline (reference sequence). Trimming stripped 4 bases from V and 6 bases from J, with 10 bases between. This CDR3 spans 12 amino acids. The CDR3 DNA sequence: TGTGCCAGCAGCGGTGTTGGGGCTGAAGCTTTCTTT. Encoded protein: CASSGVGAEAFF.

This clone showed up just once. The V gene is TRBV6-6, the J gene TRBJ2-5; D ambiguous. The germline CDR1 and CDR2 sequences are MNHNY and SVGAGI (reference sequence). The V and J ends lost 2 bases and 5 bases respectively, with 9 bases between them. CDR3 size: 13 residues. CDR3 loop: CASSYILSETQYF. As DNA, the CDR3 is TGTGCCAGCAGTTACATACTCAGCGAGACCCAGTACTTC.

The chain is built from TRBV7-2 and TRBJ1-1, with D perhaps TRBD1 (6 bases). CDR3 length: 13 amino acids. Trimming stripped 5 bases from V and 4 bases from J, with 11 bases between. The germline CDR1 and CDR2 sequences are SGHTA and FQGNSA. The CDR3 reads CASSLTGRTEAFF. The CDR3 nucleotides read TGTGCCAGCAGCCTTACAGGGCGCACTGAAGCTTTCTTT.

The rearrangement joins TRBV28 to TRBJ2-3, with 8 bases identical to TRBD1. V lost 9 bases and J lost 1; bases outside the gene matches: 3. The CDR3 is 13 residues long. The germline gives CDR1 MDHEN, CDR2 SYDVKM. The CDR3 nucleotides are TGTGCCAGTAGGGGACAGGGCACAGATACGCAGTATTTT. Amino acids: CASRGQGTDTQYF.

V is TRBV19 and J is TRBJ1-5; maybe TRBD1 (6 bases). This CDR3 has 14 residues. V shed 1 base and J shed 6 bases, with 10 bases lying between them. Per germline, CDR1 LNHDA and CDR2 SQIVND (reference sequence). DNA for the CDR3: TGTGCCAGTAGTATAGTGGTACAGGGTCAGCCCCAGCATTTT. Translating it yields CASSIVVQGQPQHF.

This clone was found once. The gene calls are TRBV2 and TRBJ1-1; D is unclear. CDR3 size: 14 residues. Germline values: CDR1 SNHLY, CDR2 FYNNEI. V was pared by 0 bases and J by 7 bases, with 12 bases between. In nucleotides, the CDR3 is TGTGCCAGCAGTGAAGCGCTAGGTATGAGTGAAGCTTTCTTT. Amino acids: CASSEALGMSEAFF.

This rearrangement joins TRBV5-6 to TRBJ2-7; D gene uncertain. Germline V gene data show CDR1 as SGHDT and CDR2 as YYEEEE. The CDR3 is 13 residues long. V lost 4 bases and J lost 4, with 12 bases in between. The DNA of the CDR3 is TGTGCCAGCAGCCCTGGTCGGCCTTACGAGCAGTACTTC. It specifies CASSPGRPYEQYF. Supplemented by reference TRBV5-6 and TRBJ2-7, the full variable domain reads DAGVTQSPTHLIKTRGQQVTLRCSPKSGHDTVSWYQQALGQGPQFIFQYYEEEERQRGNFPDRFSGHQFPNYSSELNVNALLLGDSALYLCASSPGRPYEQYFGPGTRLTVT.

The chain has TRBV7-3 and TRBJ2-3; weak D call: TRBD1 (6 bases). CDR1 is SGHTA and CDR2 is FQGTGA in the germline V gene. V was shortened by 5 bases and J by 2 bases, with 11 bases between the two germline ends. This CDR3 contains 14 residues. In nucleotides, the CDR3 is TGTGCCAGCAGCCGGGACACTTACACAGATACGCAGTATTTT. Its protein is CASSRDTYTDTQYF.